Sequencing of this T cell receptor (beta chain) was carried out in a study of cytomegalovirus exposure and HLA in healthy donors. CDR3 size: 15 residues. The V and J ends lost 4 bases and 1 base respectively, with 14 bases between them. Germline lookup yields CDR1 SGDLS and CDR2 YYNGEE. Concerning this clone itself: Its antigen is as yet unknown.

PCR was performed using 60 Vbeta and 13 Jbeta primers. Measured with immunoSEQ multiplex PCR; TCRdb has only the in-frame clones, and not every one. The sample lists around 85,000 clones, over 65% occurring once. Regarding the study as a whole: TCR beta chains numbering under 200 were designated cytomegalovirus-associated. Later on, a genetic analysis was performed. It linked a missense variant in DCLRE1C with V- and J-gene trimming of TCR beta.

This chain joins TRBV9 and TRBJ1-2; D unclear. Sequencing was carried out using PBMCs. This receptor was obtained from a young man in good health and CMV-seropositive. The CDR3 nucleotides read TGTGCCAGCAGCCCCCGCAGCGCGATTAACTATGGCTACACCTTC. Encoded protein: CASSPRSAINYGYTF.